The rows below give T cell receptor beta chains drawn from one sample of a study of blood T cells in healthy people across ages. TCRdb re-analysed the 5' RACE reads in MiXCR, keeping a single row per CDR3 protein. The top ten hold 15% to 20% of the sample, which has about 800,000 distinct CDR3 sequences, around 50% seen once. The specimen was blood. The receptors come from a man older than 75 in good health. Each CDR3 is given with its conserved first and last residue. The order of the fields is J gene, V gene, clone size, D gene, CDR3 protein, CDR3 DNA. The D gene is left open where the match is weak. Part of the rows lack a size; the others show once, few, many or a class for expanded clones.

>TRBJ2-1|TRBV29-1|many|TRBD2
CSVEASGAYNEQFF
TGCAGCGTTGAGGCTAGCGGGGCCTACAATGAGCAGTTCTTC
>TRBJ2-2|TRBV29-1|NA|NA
CSVEVLRWGAGELFF
TGCAGCGTTGAAGTTCTGCGCTGGGGGGCCGGGGAGCTGTTTTTT
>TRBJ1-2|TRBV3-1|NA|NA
CASSQDFLGGYTF
TGTGCCAGCAGCCAAGATTTTCTGGGTGGCTACACCTTC
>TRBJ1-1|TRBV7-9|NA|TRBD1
CASSSYDRDTEAFF
TGTGCCAGCAGCTCATATGACAGGGACACTGAAGCTTTCTTT
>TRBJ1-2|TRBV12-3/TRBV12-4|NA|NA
CASSLGTAIGYTF
TGTGCCAGCAGTTTAGGGACCGCTATTGGCTACACCTTC
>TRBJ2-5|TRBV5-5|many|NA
CASSPTGRGETQYF
TGTGCCAGCAGCCCTACAGGGAGGGGAGAGACCCAGTACTTC
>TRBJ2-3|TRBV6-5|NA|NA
CASSYSTDVTDTQYF
TGTGCCAGCAGTTACTCGACAGACGTCACAGATACGCAGTATTTT
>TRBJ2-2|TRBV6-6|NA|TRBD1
CASSQGTDTGELFF
TGTGCCAGCAGCCAAGGGACAGACACCGGGGAGCTGTTTTTT
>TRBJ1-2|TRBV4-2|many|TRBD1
CASSQATGGPGYTF
TGTGCCAGCAGCCAAGCTACAGGGGGACCTGGCTACACCTTC
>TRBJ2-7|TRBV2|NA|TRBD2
CASHPLAGSYEQYF
TGTGCCAGCCACCCCCTAGCGGGATCCTACGAGCAGTACTTC
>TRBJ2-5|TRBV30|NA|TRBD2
CAWSPTHREGLKQYF
TGTGCCTGGAGTCCAACCCATCGGGAGGGCCTCAAGCAGTACTTC
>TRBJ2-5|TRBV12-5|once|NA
CASGPIGPGQETQYF
TGTGCTAGTGGTCCCATCGGGCCGGGCCAAGAGACCCAGTACTTC
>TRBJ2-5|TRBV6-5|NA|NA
CASLAGLGGTQYF
TGTGCCAGCTTGGCGGGTTTGGGGGGGACCCAGTACTTC
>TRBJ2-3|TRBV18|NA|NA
CASSPLGSTVTQYF
TGTGCCAGCTCACCATTGGGATCAACAGTTACGCAGTATTTT
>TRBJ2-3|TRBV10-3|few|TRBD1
CAISEDRAHTQYF
TGTGCCATCAGTGAAGACAGGGCTCATACGCAGTATTTT
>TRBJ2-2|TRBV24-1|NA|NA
CATSVEQGNTGELFF
TGTGCCACCAGTGTAGAACAGGGGAACACCGGGGAGCTGTTTTTT
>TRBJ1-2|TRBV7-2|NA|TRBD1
CASSADRDGGYTF
TGTGCCAGCAGCGCCGACAGGGACGGTGGCTACACCTTC
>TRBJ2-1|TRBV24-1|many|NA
CATSDLGSSYNEQFF
TGTGCCACCAGTGATCTAGGGAGCTCCTACAATGAGCAGTTCTTC
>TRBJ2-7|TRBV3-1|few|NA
CASSQEIGNYEQYF
TGTGCCAGCAGCCAAGAGATCGGAAACTACGAGCAGTACTTC
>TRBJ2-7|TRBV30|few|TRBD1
CAWSTRTGEYYEQYF
TGTGCCTGGAGTACCCGGACAGGAGAGTACTACGAGCAGTACTTC
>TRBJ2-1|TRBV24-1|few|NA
CATSVRENEQFF
TGTGCCACCAGTGTGAGGGAAAATGAGCAGTTCTTC
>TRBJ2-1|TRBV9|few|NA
CASSVLEARNEQFF
TGTGCCAGCAGCGTTCTGGAGGCCCGGAATGAGCAGTTCTTC
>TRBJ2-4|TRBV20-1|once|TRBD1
CSARPSDRATPGIKNIQYF
TGCAGTGCTAGGCCATCGGACAGGGCGACCCCCGGAATCAAAAACATTCAGTACTTC
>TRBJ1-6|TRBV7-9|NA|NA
CASRPRDKDSPLHF
TGTGCCAGCAGGCCCCGGGACAAGGATTCACCCCTCCACTTT
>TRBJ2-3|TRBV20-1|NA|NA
CSAPPREFTDTQYF
TGCAGTGCCCCTCCCCGGGAGTTCACAGATACGCAGTATTTT
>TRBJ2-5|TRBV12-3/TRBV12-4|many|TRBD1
CASSSRGETQYF
TGTGCCAGCAGTTCCAGGGGGGAGACCCAGTACTTC
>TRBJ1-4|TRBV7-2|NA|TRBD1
CASSAWTGEEKLFF
TGTGCCAGCAGCGCGTGGACAGGGGAAGAAAAACTGTTTTTT
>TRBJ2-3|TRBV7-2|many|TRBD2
CASSLTLAGGTDTQYF
TGTGCCAGCAGCTTAACCTTAGCGGGAGGCACAGATACGCAGTATTTT
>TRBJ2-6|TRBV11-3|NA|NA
CASSLVTSPSGANVLTF
TGTGCCAGCAGCTTAGTAACCAGCCCCTCTGGGGCCAACGTCCTGACTTTC
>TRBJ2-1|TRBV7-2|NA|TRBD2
CASSLATGLEYYEQFF
TGTGCCAGCAGCTTAGCGACCGGACTAGAATACTATGAGCAGTTCTTC
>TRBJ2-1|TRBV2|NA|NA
CASREEVGSSYNEQFF
TGTGCCAGCAGGGAGGAAGTGGGGAGCTCCTACAATGAGCAGTTCTTC
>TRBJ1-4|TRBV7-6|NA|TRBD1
CASSPHRGSNEKLFF
TGTGCCAGCAGCCCACACAGGGGTTCTAATGAAAAACTGTTTTTT
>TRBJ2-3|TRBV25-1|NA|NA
CASSQLGGGISTDTQYF
TGTGCCAGCAGTCAACTTGGGGGAGGCATTAGCACAGATACGCAGTATTTT
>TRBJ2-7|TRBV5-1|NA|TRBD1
CASSLGTGRPNEQYF
TGCGCCAGCAGCTTGGGGACAGGGAGGCCCAATGAGCAGTACTTC
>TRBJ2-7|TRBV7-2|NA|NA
CASSFQRDNGTFSSYEQYF
TGTGCCAGCAGCTTTCAGAGGGATAACGGGACTTTTTCATCCTACGAGCAGTACTTC
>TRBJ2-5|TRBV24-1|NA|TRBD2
CATSDSGGGRHNEQYF
TGTGCCACCAGTGATTCGGGGGGAGGCCGGCACAATGAGCAGTACTTC
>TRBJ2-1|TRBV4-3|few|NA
CASSQDHQVGYNEQFF
TGCGCCAGCAGCCAAGATCATCAGGTGGGCTACAATGAGCAGTTCTTC
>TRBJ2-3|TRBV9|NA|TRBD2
CASGREGSTDTQYF
TGTGCCAGCGGTCGGGAGGGGTCCACAGATACGCAGTATTTT
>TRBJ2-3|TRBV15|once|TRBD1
CATSRGDRGPDTQYF
TGTGCCACCAGCAGAGGGGACAGGGGCCCAGATACGCAGTATTTT
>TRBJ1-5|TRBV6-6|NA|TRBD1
CASSYGGQGFNQPQHF
TGTGCCAGCAGTTACGGAGGACAGGGGTTCAATCAGCCCCAGCATTTT
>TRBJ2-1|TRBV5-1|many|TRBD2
CASSLTSGINNEQFF
TGCGCCAGCAGCTTGACTAGCGGGATAAACAATGAGCAGTTCTTC
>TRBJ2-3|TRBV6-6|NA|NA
CASCGGGAGDTQYF
TGTGCCAGCTGTGGGGGCGGGGCTGGAGATACGCAGTATTTT
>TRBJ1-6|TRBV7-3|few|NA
CASSLQAHNSPLHF
TGTGCCAGCAGTCTACAGGCGCATAATTCACCCCTCCACTTT
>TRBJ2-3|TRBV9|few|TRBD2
CASSVDSAGGSLSTDTQYF
TGTGCCAGCAGCGTAGATTCGGCGGGAGGGTCCCTTAGCACAGATACGCAGTATTTT
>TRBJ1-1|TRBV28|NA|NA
CASWAWGSTEAFF
TGTGCCAGCTGGGCGTGGGGTAGCACTGAAGCTTTCTTT
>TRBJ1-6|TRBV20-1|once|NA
CSAPRRVGNSPLHF
TGCAGTGCTCCCAGACGGGTGGGGAATTCACCCCTCCACTTT
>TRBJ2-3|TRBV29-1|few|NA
CSVEEAGPSTDTQYF
TGCAGCGTTGAAGAGGCGGGCCCTAGCACAGATACGCAGTATTTT
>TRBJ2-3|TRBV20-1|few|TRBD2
CSARDAAGILDTQYF
TGCAGTGCTAGAGATGCAGCGGGAATCTTAGATACGCAGTATTTT
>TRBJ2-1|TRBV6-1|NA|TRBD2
CASSRTPMTSGRLTYNEQFF
TGTGCCAGCAGTCGTACACCCATGACTAGCGGGAGGCTCACCTACAATGAGCAGTTCTTC
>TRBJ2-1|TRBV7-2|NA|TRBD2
CACSSLGLAGEQFF
TGTGCCTGCAGCTCCTTAGGACTAGCGGGCGAGCAGTTCTTC
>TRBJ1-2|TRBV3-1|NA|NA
CASSQERGARNYGYTF
TGTGCCAGCAGCCAAGAAAGGGGGGCGCGTAACTATGGCTACACCTTC
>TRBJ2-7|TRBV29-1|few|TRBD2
CSVDAGGYEQYF
TGCAGCGTTGACGCGGGAGGGTACGAGCAGTACTTC
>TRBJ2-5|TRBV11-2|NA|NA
CASSFAVGFRQETQYF
TGTGCCAGCAGCTTCGCCGTTGGGTTCCGCCAAGAGACCCAGTACTTC
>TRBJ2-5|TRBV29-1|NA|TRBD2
CSVEDATSGGEYGQYF
TGCAGCGTTGAAGATGCAACTAGCGGAGGGGAGTACGGGCAGTACTTC